Following are 25 T cell receptor beta chains from one sample sequenced in a study of technical replicates of blood from a handful of donors. Assay: immunoSEQ multiplex PCR; the TCRdb copy retains only in-frame clones and omits some. This repertoire shows some 64,000 clones, around 87% found once; its top ten account for 5.1%. The specimen was PBMCs. These receptors all come from a human donor in good health. Some clones in this sample may be carry-over from other donors' samples.

In regard to this clone: Given a much more abundant clone one base away, this may be a read error. The sample has other DNA sequences that encode this CDR3 too. The chain combines TRBV5-1 with TRBJ1-1, with 8 bases matching TRBD1. Trimming cost V 0 bases and J 3 bases; bases outside gene matches: 1. This CDR3 spans 14 amino acids. Germline assignment: CDR1 SGHRS and CDR2 YFSETQ. The CDR3 protein is CASSLAGGYTEAFF. CDR3 DNA: TGCGCCAGCAGCTTGGCAGGGGGCTACACTGAAGCTTTCTTT.

In DNA form, the CDR3 reads TGCGCCAGCAGCCAAGATGAAGTAGCGGCCGAGCAGTACTTC. As protein: CASSQDEVAAEQYF. V usage is TRBV4-1 and J usage is TRBJ2-7, with D maybe TRBD2 (6 bases). There are 14 residues in the CDR3. The V end was cut by 0 bases, the J end by 6 bases, with 12 bases between. The V gene's germline CDR1 is MGHRA and CDR2 YSYEKL.

The chain employs TRBV7-2 and TRBJ2-5; 7 bases align to TRBD2. The CDR3 has 14 amino acids. Germline V gene sequence: CDR1 SGHTA, CDR2 FQGNSA. V trimming: 5 bases; J trimming: 5 bases; junction bases outside the gene matches: 8. The CDR3 is CASSGYLTSETQYF. The CDR3 DNA sequence: TGTGCCAGCAGCGGGTACCTGACTAGCGAGACCCAGTACTTC.

The chain links TRBV5-1 to TRBJ1-6, with TRBD1 matching over 7 bases. The CDR3 is 15 amino acids. The ends lost 0 bases at V and 5 bases at J; junction bases unmatched: 2. Germline CDR1 SGHRS, CDR2 YFSETQ. The CDR3 DNA follows: TGCGCCAGCAGCTTGGATACAGGGGATAATTCACCCCTCCACTTT. This translates into CASSLDTGDNSPLHF.

This chain connects TRBV7-3 to TRBJ2-3; tentative D call: TRBD2 (5 bases). There are 13 residues in the CDR3. The V end lost 4 bases, the J end lost 5 bases, and 10 bases lay between the germline ends. Germline V CDR1 and CDR2: SGHTA, FQGTGA. CDR3 in amino acids: CASSSSGEDTQYF. The CDR3 region has the DNA TGTGCCAGCAGCTCGTCCGGGGAAGATACGCAGTATTTT.

V usage is TRBV12-5 and J usage is TRBJ2-1, with D maybe TRBD2 (5 bases). This CDR3 is 13 amino acids long. V was pared by 2 bases and J by 8 bases, with 10 bases between. CDR1 and CDR2 from the germline V gene are LGHNT and FRNRAP. Here the CDR3 DNA reads TGTGCTAGTGGTTTGAGTCGGGGAGATGAGCAGTTCTTC. Protein: CASGLSRGDEQFF.

V and J are TRBV27 and TRBJ2-3; 8 nucleotides align to TRBD2. The germline V gene has CDR1 MNHEY and CDR2 SMNVEV (reference sequence). The CDR3 sequence is 16 residues long. The trim removed 8 bases at V and 5 bases at J, leaving 15 bases unmatched. Here the CDR3 reads CASPPQASGPRDTQYF. The CDR3 DNA reads as TGTGCCAGCCCGCCCCAGGCTAGCGGGCCCCGAGATACGCAGTATTTT.

DNA of the CDR3: TGTGCCAGCAGCCGAGGAAGGGGCGGGAGAGAGGAGTATTTT. Amino acids: CASSRGRGGREEYF. The J gene is TRBJ2-3, the V gene TRBV6-5; 7 bases agree with TRBD2. CDR1 and CDR2 from the germline V gene are MNHEY and SVGAGI. The CDR3 spans 14 residues. The V and J ends lost 6 bases and 13 bases, in that order; junction bases with no gene match: 16.

The rearrangement joins TRBV7-8 to TRBJ2-5, with 9 bases fitting TRBD2. The J segment lost 4 bases and the V segment lost 5 bases, leaving 11 bases of the junction unmatched. CDR3 length: 16 amino acids. The germline gives CDR1 SGHVS, CDR2 FQNEAQ. The DNA of the CDR3 is TGTGCCAGCAGCCTACACATAGCGGGAGCGATAGAGACCCAGTACTTC. Its translation is CASSLHIAGAIETQYF. Complete variable domain (other parts from reference TRBV7-8 and TRBJ2-5): GAGVSQSPRYKVAKRGQDVALRCDPISGHVSLFWYQQALGQGPEFLTYFQNEAQLDKSGLPSDRFFAERPEGSVSTLKIQRTQQEDSAVYLCASSLHIAGAIETQYFGPGTRLLVL.

This chain joins TRBV6-5 and TRBJ1-6; TRBD1 matches 8 bases. CDR3 length: 15 amino acids. J was trimmed by 7 bases and V by 5 bases; bases with no gene match: 7. The germline V gene has CDR1 MNHEY and CDR2 SVGAGI. DNA of the CDR3: TGTGCCAGCAGTCGCACCAGGACAGGGAATTCACCCCTCCACTTT. This encodes CASSRTRTGNSPLHF.

The CDR3 DNA reads TGTGCCAGCAGAAGGGACAGGGGGAACACTGAAGCTTTCTTT. Translated, it gives CASRRDRGNTEAFF. This chain links TRBV7-9 with TRBJ1-1; 10 bases fit TRBD1. Germline CDR1 and CDR2: SEHNR and FQNEAQ (reference sequence). The CDR3 has 14 amino acids. V dropped 6 bases and J dropped 1; count of bases not matched to a gene: 2. Filled out from reference TRBV7-9 and TRBJ1-1, the complete variable domain reads DTGVSQNPRHKITKRGQNVTFRCDPISEHNRLYWYRQTLGQGPEFLTYFQNEAQLEKSRLLSDRFSAERPKGSFSTLEIQRTEQGDSAMYLCASRRDRGNTEAFFGQGTRLTVV.

This chain links TRBV5-4 with TRBJ2-1, with D perhaps matching TRBD2 (5 bases). CDR1 SGHNT and CDR2 YYREEE come from the germline V gene (reference sequence). This CDR3 has 12 amino acids. V gave up 1 base and J gave up 10 bases, with 9 bases separating them. The CDR3 loop reads CASSLSRGEQFF. CDR3 DNA sequence: TGTGCCAGCAGCTTGTCGCGAGGGGAGCAGTTCTTC. Drawing the rest from reference TRBV5-4 and TRBJ2-1, the complete variable domain is ETGVTQSPTHLIKTRGQQVTLRCSSQSGHNTVSWYQQALGQGPQFIFQYYREEENGRGNFPPRFSGLQFPNYSSELNVNALELDDSALYLCASSLSRGEQFFGPGTRLTVL.

This chain links TRBV5-1 with TRBJ2-7; no clear D. Germline assignment: CDR1 SGHRS and CDR2 YFSETQ. The length of the CDR3 is 15 residues. Trimming shortened V by 1 base and J by 0 bases, and 11 bases separated the two germline ends. CDR3 sequence reads: CASSLYRHHSYEQYF. For the CDR3, the DNA is TGCGCCAGCAGCTTGTACAGACATCACTCCTACGAGCAGTACTTC.

The rearrangement joins TRBV7-2 to TRBJ2-7, with D perhaps matching TRBD2 (6 bases). Germline V gene lookup returns CDR1 SGHTA and CDR2 FQGNSA. The CDR3 is 15 residues long. Trimming removed 5 bases at V and 1 base at J, with 15 bases between. The CDR3 is CASSPYERASYEQYF. The CDR3 nucleotides are TGTGCCAGCAGCCCCTATGAGCGGGCGTCCTACGAGCAGTACTTC.

The V gene is TRBV19, the J gene TRBJ2-7, with D maybe TRBD1 (6 bases). The germline V gene has CDR1 LNHDA and CDR2 SQIVND (reference sequence). V lost 4 bases and J lost 6, with 16 bases in between. The CDR3 is made up of 14 amino acids. The CDR3 is CASSNRDIPSEQYF. The CDR3 DNA follows: TGTGCCAGTAGTAACCGGGACATACCATCCGAGCAGTACTTC. The variable domain in full, with the rest retrieved from reference TRBV19 and TRBJ2-7, is DGGITQSPKYLFRKEGQNVTLSCEQNLNHDAMYWYRQDPGQGLRLIYYSQIVNDFQKGDIAEGYSVSREKKESFPLTVTSAQKNPTAFYLCASSNRDIPSEQYFGPGTRLTVT.

The rearrangement uses TRBV5-1 and TRBJ1-1, with TRBD1 identical over 7 bases. Trimming removed 4 bases from V and 1 base from J; junction bases left unmatched: 4. The CDR3 is 14 residues long. The V gene's germline CDR1 is SGHRS and CDR2 YFSETQ. This CDR3 reads CASSIGTANTEAFF. CDR3 in DNA: TGCGCCAGCAGCATCGGGACAGCGAACACTGAAGCTTTCTTT.

V usage is TRBV25-1 and J usage is TRBJ2-1; the match to TRBD2 covers 9 bases. The CDR3 spans 16 residues. V was clipped by 3 bases and J by 2 bases; unmatched bases: 5. In germline, CDR1 is MGHDK, CDR2 SYGVNS. The CDR3 sequence is CASSDFGTSPYNEQFF. CDR3 coding DNA: TGTGCCAGCAGTGACTTTGGGACTAGCCCCTACAATGAGCAGTTCTTC.

The chain combines TRBV7-8 with TRBJ2-1; 13 bases line up with TRBD2. Germline-derived CDR1 and CDR2 are SGHVS and FQNEAQ. CDR3 length: 17 residues. The trim removed 5 bases at V and 12 bases at J, leaving 16 bases unmatched. CDR3 protein: CASSERIGLAGDKGQFF. In DNA form, the CDR3 reads TGTGCCAGCAGCGAACGAATAGGACTAGCGGGGGACAAGGGGCAGTTCTTC.

This chain links TRBV5-5 with TRBJ1-2; a possible D gene is TRBD1 (6 bases). Trimming shortened V by 1 base and J by 8 bases, and 15 bases separated the two germline ends. Germline-derived CDR1 and CDR2 are SGHKS and YYEKEE (reference sequence). CDR3 length: 14 amino acids. The DNA for the CDR3 is TGTGCCAGCAGCTTGCGCCAGGGGCAGGACGGCTACACCTTC. Translated: CASSLRQGQDGYTF.

This clone was seen only once. The rearrangement joins TRBV2 to TRBJ2-5; possibly TRBD1 for D (6 bases). Germline assignment: CDR1 SNHLY and CDR2 FYNNEI. V was pared by 5 bases and J by 4 bases, with 14 bases between. The CDR3 is 14 amino acids. CDR3 nucleotide sequence: TGTGCCAGCAGTTACATACAGGGCGGAGAGACCCAGTACTTC. Protein sequence: CASSYIQGGETQYF.

The chain combines TRBV14 with TRBJ2-7; TRBD1 aligns across 7 bases. V trimming: 6 bases; J trimming: 4 bases; junction bases outside the gene matches: 9. There are 14 residues in the CDR3. Germline-derived CDR1 and CDR2 are SGHDN and FVKESK. As DNA, the CDR3 is TGTGCCAGCAGGCCAGGGGGAAACAAGTACGAGCAGTACTTC. Its translation: CASRPGGNKYEQYF.

The V gene is TRBV7-2, the J gene TRBJ2-5; 9 bases agree with TRBD2. Per the germline V gene, CDR1 is SGHTA and CDR2 is FQGNSA. The CDR3 sequence is 16 residues long. V lost 1 base to trimming and J lost 5 bases; unmatched junction nucleotides: 8. CDR3 amino acids: CASSLEGAGGVETQYF. The DNA for the CDR3 is TGTGCCAGCAGCTTAGAAGGAGCGGGGGGCGTTGAGACCCAGTACTTC.

The chain uses TRBV18 and TRBJ1-1, with D possibly matching TRBD1 (5 bases). The CDR3 consists of 15 residues. V lost 6 bases, J lost 2 bases, and 16 bases lay in between. Germline V gives CDR1 KGHSH, CDR2 LQKENI. The CDR3 region has the DNA TGTGCCAGCTCCCCAACCGTCCAGGGTAACACTGAAGCTTTCTTT. It encodes CASSPTVQGNTEAFF. Together with reference TRBV18 and TRBJ1-1, the CDR3 gives the full variable domain: NAGVMQNPRHLVRRRGQEARLRCSPMKGHSHVYWYRQLPEEGLKFMVYLQKENIIDESGMPKERFSAEFPKEGPSILRIQQVVRGDSAAYFCASSPTVQGNTEAFFGQGTRLTVV.

The chain recombines TRBV30 with TRBJ1-6, with 8 bases lining up with TRBD1. Germline values: CDR1 GTSNPN, CDR2 SVGIG (reference sequence). V shed 8 bases, J shed 7 bases, and the junction held 7 bases outside the gene matches. The CDR3 extends over 13 amino acids. Written as DNA, the CDR3 is TGTGCCGGCCAAGGACAGGGAAATTCACCCCTCCACTTT. Translated: CAGQGQGNSPLHF.

The V gene is TRBV18, the J gene TRBJ2-7; 7 bases are a match to TRBD2. Germline CDR1 KGHSH, CDR2 LQKENI. This CDR3 has 15 amino acids. The trim removed 3 bases at V and 0 bases at J, leaving 5 bases unmatched. The chain's CDR3 is CASSPGRDPSYEQYF. In nucleotides, the CDR3 is TGTGCCAGCTCACCTGGGAGGGACCCCTCCTACGAGCAGTACTTC.